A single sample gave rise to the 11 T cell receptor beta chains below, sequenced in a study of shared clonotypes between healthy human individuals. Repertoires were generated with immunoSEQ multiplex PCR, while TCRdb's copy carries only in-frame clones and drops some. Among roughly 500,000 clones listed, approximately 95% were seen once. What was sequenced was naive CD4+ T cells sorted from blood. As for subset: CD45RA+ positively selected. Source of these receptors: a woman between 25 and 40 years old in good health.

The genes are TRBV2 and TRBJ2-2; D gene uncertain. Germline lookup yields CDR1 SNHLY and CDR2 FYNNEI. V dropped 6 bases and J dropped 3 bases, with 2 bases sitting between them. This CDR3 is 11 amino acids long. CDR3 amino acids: CASSYTGELFF. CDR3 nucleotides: TGTGCCAGCAGCTACACCGGGGAGCTGTTTTTT. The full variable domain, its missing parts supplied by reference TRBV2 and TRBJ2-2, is EPEVTQTPSHQVTQMGQEVILRCVPISNHLYFYWYRQILGQKVEFLVSFYNNEISEKSEIFDDQFSVERPDGSNFTLKIRSTKLEDSAMYFCASSYTGELFFGEGSRLTVL.

CDR3 sequence (DNA): TGTGCCTGGAGCGGGGTCGGGTTCAACGAGCAGTACTTC. Its protein is CAWSGVGFNEQYF. The V call is TRBV30, the J call TRBJ2-7, with D perhaps matching TRBD2 (5 bases). Trimming pared 3 bases from V and 5 bases from J, leaving 14 bases between. The germline V gene has CDR1 GTSNPN and CDR2 SVGIG (reference sequence). The CDR3 loop spans 13 amino acids.

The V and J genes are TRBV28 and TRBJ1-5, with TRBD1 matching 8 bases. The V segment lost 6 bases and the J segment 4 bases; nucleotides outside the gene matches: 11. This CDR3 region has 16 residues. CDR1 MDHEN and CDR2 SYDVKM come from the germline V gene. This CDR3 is CASSVGGTGPNQPQHF. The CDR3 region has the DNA TGTGCCAGCAGCGTTGGGGGGACAGGACCTAATCAGCCCCAGCATTTT. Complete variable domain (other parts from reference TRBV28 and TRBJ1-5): DVKVTQSSRYLVKRTGEKVFLECVQDMDHENMFWYRQDPGLGLRLIYFSYDVKMKEKGDIPEGYSVSREKKERFSLILESASTNQTSMYLCASSVGGTGPNQPQHFGDGTRLSIL.

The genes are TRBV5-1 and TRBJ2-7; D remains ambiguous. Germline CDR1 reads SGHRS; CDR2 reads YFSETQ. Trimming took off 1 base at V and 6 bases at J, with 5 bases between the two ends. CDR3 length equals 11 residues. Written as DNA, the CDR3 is TGCGCCAGCAGCTTGCAAGGCGAGCAGTACTTC. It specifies CASSLQGEQYF. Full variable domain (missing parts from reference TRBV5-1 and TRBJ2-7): KAGVTQTPRYLIKTRGQQVTLSCSPISGHRSVSWYQQTPGQGLQFLFEYFSETQRNKGNFPGRFSGRQFSNSRSEMNVSTLELGDSALYLCASSLQGEQYFGPGTRLTVT.

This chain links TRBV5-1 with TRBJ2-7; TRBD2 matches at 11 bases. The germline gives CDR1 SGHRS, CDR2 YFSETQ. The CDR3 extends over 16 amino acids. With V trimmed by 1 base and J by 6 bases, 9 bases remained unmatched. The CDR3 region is CASSLSVSGRAREQYF. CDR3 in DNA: TGCGCCAGCAGCTTGTCGGTTAGCGGGAGGGCCCGCGAGCAGTACTTC.

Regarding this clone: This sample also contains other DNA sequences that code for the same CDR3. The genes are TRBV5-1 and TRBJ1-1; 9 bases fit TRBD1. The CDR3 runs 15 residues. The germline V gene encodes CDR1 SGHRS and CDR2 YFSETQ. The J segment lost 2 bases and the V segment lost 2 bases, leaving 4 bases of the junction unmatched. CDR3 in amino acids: CASSLQGAGNTEAFF. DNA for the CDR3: TGCGCCAGCAGCTTACAGGGGGCGGGAAACACTGAAGCTTTCTTT.

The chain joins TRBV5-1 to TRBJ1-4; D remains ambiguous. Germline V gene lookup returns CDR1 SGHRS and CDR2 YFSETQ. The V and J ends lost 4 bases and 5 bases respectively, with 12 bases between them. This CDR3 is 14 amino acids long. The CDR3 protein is CASSTEGNNEKLFF. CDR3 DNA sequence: TGCGCCAGCAGCACCGAGGGTAACAATGAAAAACTGTTTTTT.

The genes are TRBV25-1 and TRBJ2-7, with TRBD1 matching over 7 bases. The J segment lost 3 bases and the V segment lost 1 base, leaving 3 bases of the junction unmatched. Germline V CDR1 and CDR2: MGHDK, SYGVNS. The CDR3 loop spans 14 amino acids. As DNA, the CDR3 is TGTGCCAGCAGTGAATTTAGGGGGCGCTACGAGCAGTACTTC. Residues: CASSEFRGRYEQYF.

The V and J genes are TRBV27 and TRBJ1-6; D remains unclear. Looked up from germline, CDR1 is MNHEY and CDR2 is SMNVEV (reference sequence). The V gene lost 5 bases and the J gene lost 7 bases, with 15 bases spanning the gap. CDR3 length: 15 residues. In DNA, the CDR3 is TGTGCCAGCAGTCTCCGGGCCGGAGGGAATTCACCCCTCCACTTT. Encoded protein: CASSLRAGGNSPLHF.

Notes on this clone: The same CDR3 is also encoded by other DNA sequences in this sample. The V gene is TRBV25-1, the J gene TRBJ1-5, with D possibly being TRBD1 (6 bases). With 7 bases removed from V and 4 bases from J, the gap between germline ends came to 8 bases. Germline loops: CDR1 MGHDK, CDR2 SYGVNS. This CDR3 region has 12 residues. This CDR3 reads CASNRGNQPQHF. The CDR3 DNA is TGTGCCAGCAATAGGGGGAATCAGCCCCAGCATTTT.

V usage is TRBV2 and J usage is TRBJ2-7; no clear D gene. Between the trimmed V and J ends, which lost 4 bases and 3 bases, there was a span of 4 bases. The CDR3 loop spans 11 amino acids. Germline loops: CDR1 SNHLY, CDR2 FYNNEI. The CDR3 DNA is TGTGCCAGCAGTGGGCTCTACGAGCAGTACTTC. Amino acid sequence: CASSGLYEQYF.